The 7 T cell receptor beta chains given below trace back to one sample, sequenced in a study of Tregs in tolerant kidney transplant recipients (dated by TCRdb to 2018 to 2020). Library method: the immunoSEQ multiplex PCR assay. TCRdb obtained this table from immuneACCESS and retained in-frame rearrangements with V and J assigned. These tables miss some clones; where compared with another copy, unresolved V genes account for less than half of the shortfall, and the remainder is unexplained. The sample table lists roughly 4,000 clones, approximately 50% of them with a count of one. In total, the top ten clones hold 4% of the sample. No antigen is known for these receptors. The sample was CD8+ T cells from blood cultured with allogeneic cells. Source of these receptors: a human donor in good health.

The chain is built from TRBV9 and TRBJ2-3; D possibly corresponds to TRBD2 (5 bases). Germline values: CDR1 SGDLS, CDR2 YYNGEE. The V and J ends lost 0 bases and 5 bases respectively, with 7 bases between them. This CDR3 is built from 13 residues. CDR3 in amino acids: CASSVEGVDTQYF. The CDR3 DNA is TGTGCCAGCAGCGTAGAGGGAGTAGATACGCAGTATTTT.

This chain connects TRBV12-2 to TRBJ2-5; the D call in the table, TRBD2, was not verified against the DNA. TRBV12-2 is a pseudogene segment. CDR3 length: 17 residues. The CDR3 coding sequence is TGTGCAAGTCGCTTAGGCCAAGGACTAGCGGGGGAAGAGACCCAGTACTTC. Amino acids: CASRLGQGLAGEETQYF.

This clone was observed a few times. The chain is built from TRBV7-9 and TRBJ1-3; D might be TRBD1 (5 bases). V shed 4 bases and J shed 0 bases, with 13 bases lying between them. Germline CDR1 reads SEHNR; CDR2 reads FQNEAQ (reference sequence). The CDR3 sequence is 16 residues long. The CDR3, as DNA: TGTGCCAGCAGCTCGCCATCAGGGCACTCTGGAAACACCATATATTTT. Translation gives CASSSPSGHSGNTIYF. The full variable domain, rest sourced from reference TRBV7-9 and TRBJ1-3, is DTGVSQNPRHKITKRGQNVTFRCDPISEHNRLYWYRQTLGQGPEFLTYFQNEAQLEKSRLLSDRFSAERPKGSFSTLEIQRTEQGDSAMYLCASSSPSGHSGNTIYFGEGSWLTVV.

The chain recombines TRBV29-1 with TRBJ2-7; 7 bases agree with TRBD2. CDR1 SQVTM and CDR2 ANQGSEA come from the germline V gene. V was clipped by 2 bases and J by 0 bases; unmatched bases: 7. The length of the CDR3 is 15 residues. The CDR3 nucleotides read TGCAGCGTTGAATCAAACAGCGGGGACTCCTACGAGCAGTACTTC. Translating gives CSVESNSGDSYEQYF.

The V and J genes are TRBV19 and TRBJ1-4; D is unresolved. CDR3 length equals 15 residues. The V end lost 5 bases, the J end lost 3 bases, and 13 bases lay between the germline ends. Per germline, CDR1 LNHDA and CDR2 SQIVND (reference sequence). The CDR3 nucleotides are TGTGCCAGTAGTTTATGGACCGGCTCTAATGAAAAACTGTTTTTT. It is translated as CASSLWTGSNEKLFF.

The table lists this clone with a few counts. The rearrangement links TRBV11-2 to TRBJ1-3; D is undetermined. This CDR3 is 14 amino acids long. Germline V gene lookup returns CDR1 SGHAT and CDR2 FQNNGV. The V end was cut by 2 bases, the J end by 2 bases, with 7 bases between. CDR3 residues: CASSLHGAGNTIYF. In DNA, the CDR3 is TGTGCCAGCAGCTTACATGGGGCTGGAAACACCATATATTTT.

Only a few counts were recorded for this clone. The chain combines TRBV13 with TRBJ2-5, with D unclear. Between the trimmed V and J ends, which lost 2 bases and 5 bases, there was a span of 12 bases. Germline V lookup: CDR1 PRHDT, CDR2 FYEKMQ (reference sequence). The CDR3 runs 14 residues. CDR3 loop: CASSLRRVYETQYF. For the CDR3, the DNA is TGTGCCAGCAGCTTACGGCGTGTATATGAGACCCAGTACTTC.